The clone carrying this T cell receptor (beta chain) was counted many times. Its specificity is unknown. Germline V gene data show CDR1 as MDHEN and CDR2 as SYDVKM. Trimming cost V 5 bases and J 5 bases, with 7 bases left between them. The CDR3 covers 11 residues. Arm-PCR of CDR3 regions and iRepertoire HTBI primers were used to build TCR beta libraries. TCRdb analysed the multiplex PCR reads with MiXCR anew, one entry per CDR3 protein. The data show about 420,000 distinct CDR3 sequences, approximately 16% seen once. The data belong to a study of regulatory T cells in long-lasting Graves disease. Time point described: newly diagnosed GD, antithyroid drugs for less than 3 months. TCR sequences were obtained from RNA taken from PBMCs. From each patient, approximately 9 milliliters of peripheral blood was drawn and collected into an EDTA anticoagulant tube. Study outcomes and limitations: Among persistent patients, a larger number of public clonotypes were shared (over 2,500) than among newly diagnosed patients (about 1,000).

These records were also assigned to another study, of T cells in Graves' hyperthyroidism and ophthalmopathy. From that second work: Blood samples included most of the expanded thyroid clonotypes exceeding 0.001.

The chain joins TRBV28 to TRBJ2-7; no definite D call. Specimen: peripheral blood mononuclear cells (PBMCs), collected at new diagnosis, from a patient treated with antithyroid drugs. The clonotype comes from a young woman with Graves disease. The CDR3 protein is CASSPSHEQYF. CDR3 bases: TGTGCCAGCAGTCCCTCACACGAGCAGTACTTC.